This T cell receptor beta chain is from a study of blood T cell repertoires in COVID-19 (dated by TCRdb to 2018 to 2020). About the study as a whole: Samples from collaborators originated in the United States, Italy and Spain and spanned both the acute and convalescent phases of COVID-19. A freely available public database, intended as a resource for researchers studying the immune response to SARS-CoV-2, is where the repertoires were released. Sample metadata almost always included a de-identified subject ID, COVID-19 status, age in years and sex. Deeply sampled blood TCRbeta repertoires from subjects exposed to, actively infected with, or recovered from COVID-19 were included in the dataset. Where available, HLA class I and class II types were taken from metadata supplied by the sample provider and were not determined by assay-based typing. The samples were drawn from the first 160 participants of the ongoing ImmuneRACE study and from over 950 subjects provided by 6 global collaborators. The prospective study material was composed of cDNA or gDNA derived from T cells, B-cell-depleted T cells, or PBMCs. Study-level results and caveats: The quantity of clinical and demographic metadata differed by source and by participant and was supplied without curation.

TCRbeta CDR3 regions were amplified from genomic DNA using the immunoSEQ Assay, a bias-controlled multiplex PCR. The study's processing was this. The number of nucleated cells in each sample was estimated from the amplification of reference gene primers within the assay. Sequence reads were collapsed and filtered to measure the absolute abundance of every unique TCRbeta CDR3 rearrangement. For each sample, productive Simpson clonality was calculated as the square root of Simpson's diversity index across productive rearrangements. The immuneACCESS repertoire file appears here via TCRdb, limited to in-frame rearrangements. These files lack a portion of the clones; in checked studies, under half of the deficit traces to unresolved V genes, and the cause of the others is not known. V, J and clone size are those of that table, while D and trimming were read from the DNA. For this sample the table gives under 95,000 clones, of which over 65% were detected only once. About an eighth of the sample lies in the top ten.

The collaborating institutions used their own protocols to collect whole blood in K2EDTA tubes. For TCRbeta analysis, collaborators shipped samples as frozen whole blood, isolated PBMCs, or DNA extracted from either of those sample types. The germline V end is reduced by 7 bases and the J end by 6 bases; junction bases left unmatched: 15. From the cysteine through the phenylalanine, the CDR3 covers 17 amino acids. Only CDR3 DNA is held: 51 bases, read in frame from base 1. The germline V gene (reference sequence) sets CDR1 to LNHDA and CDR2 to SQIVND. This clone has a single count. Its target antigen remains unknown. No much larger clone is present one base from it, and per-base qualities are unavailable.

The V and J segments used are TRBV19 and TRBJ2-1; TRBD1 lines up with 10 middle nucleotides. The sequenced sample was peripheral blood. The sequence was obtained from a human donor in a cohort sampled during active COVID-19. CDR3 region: CASTPRMGTGVGNEQFF. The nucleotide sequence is TGTGCCAGTACTCCCCGGATGGGGACAGGGGTTGGCAATGAGCAGTTCTTC.